The next 18 T cell receptor beta chains were all read from a single sample in a study of human T cells and chemical hapten exposure. TCRdb recomputed calls from the RACE reads with MiXCR, one row per CDR3 protein. The sample carries 350,000 to 400,000 distinct CDR3 sequences, about 5.1% recorded once. Specified time point: pre-sensitization, week 0. Stated treatment: therapeutic diphenylcyclopropenone sensitization with weekly scalp DPC. The specimen was whole blood, collected in connection with sensitization to the hapten diphenylcyclopropenone (DPC). The source of these receptors is a woman aged 45-60 years with alopecia areata. Some clones in this sample may be carry-over from other donors' samples.

This clonotype was observed many times. The CDR3 nucleotides are TGTGCCAGCAGCGTGGGACAATTAGATCGGCAGTACTTC. Its protein is CASSVGQLDRQYF. V and J are TRBV7-6 and TRBJ2-7; possible D gene TRBD1, 6 bases. This CDR3 region has 13 residues. Germline CDR1 reads SGHVS; CDR2 reads FNYEAQ. The V gene lost 5 bases and the J gene lost 9 bases, with 17 bases spanning the gap.

This chain connects TRBV4-2 to TRBJ1-5; TRBD1 aligns across 8 bases. CDR1 and CDR2 (germline): LGHNA, YNFKEQ. V dropped 3 bases and J dropped 5; count of bases not matched to a gene: 3. This CDR3 has 14 residues. CDR3 protein: CASSQVQGDQPQHF. The CDR3 nucleotides read TGTGCCAGCAGCCAGGTACAGGGGGATCAGCCCCAGCATTTT.

The rearrangement joins TRBV9 to TRBJ2-7, with D tentatively TRBD1 (6 bases). V lost 0 bases and J lost 2, with 9 bases in between. CDR3 length: 14 residues. CDR1 is SGDLS and CDR2 is YYNGEE in the germline V gene. The CDR3 bases are TGTGCCAGCAGCGTAGGGGACAACCCCTACGAGCAGTACTTC. Translated, it gives CASSVGDNPYEQYF.

This clonotype was counted many times. J is TRBJ1-1 and V is TRBV24-1; TRBD1 is a possible D gene (5 bases). V was cut by 0 bases and J by 7 bases, with 14 bases left in between. Germline V gene lookup returns CDR1 KGHDR and CDR2 SFDVKD. This CDR3 is built from 15 residues. The CDR3 is CATSDLPDQGDEAFF. Here the CDR3 DNA reads TGTGCCACCAGTGATTTGCCCGACCAGGGCGATGAAGCTTTCTTT.

This clonotype was seen a handful of times. The V call is TRBV12-3 or TRBV12-4, the J call TRBJ1-5; possible D gene TRBD1, 5 bases. The CDR3 totals 14 residues. Trimming took 6 bases from V and 1 from J, leaving 10 bases between them. The CDR3 is CASSVGTSNQPQHF. The CDR3 DNA follows: TGTGCCAGCAGCGTCGGGACGAGCAATCAGCCCCAGCATTTT.

In its sample, this clonotype was seen a few times. This chain uses TRBV5-1 with TRBJ2-1; 11 nucleotides match TRBD2. The CDR3 sequence is 16 residues long. Germline V gives CDR1 SGHRS, CDR2 YFSETQ. Trimming took 0 bases from V and 6 from J; bases not matched to a gene: 5. The CDR3 reads CASSLATSGIPNEQFF. In DNA form, the CDR3 reads TGCGCCAGCAGCTTGGCGACTAGCGGGATTCCCAATGAGCAGTTCTTC.

This clonotype was detected many times. V usage is TRBV6-2 or TRBV6-3 and J usage is TRBJ2-7; TRBD2 aligns across 8 bases. V was pared by 6 bases and J by 2 bases, with 6 bases of the junction left unmatched. CDR3 size: 14 residues. Germline CDR1 MNHEY, CDR2 SVGEGT. CDR3 region: CASSHGRGAYEQYF. CDR3 DNA sequence: TGTGCCAGCAGCCACGGGCGGGGGGCCTACGAGCAGTACTTC.

CDR3 DNA sequence: TGTGCCAGCACTTCGTACAGCAATGAGCAGTTCTTC. This gives the protein CASTSYSNEQFF. The rearrangement links TRBV27 to TRBJ2-1; D is unresolved. Germline V gene lookup returns CDR1 MNHEY and CDR2 SMNVEV (reference sequence). V was pared by 7 bases and J by 6 bases, with 10 bases between. The CDR3 runs 12 residues.

This clonotype has just a few counts. The chain uses TRBV3-1 and TRBJ1-2; tentative D call: TRBD1 (5 bases). Germline V CDR1 and CDR2: LGHDT, YNNKEL (reference sequence). This CDR3 spans 17 amino acids. V lost 2 bases and J 3 bases, leaving 19 bases between the germline ends. Here the CDR3 reads CASSQSTLGGVDYGYTF. The CDR3 DNA is TGTGCCAGCAGCCAATCGACTCTTGGGGGGGTGGACTATGGCTACACCTTC.

This chain connects TRBV11-2 to TRBJ2-7; unclear D gene. Germline V lookup: CDR1 SGHAT, CDR2 FQNNGV. The CDR3 is made up of 15 amino acids. V lost 8 bases to trimming and J lost 7 bases, with 24 bases between them. DNA for the CDR3: TGTGCCAGCTGCGTAAGCCGGGCCTTCCTGGGGGAGCAGTACTTC. This translates into CASCVSRAFLGEQYF. Full variable domain (outside the CDR3, taken from reference TRBV11-2 and TRBJ2-7): EAGVAQSPRYKIIEKRQSVAFWCNPISGHATLYWYQQILGQGPKLLIQFQNNGVVDDSQLPKDRFSAERLKGVDSTLKIQPAKLEDSAVYLCASCVSRAFLGEQYFGPGTRLTVT.

This clonotype was recorded many times. This chain links TRBV10-3 with TRBJ1-1, with TRBD1 matching 8 bases. Trimming took 6 bases from V and 5 from J; bases not matched to a gene: 5. Germline V lookup: CDR1 ENHRY, CDR2 SYGVKD. This CDR3 region has 13 residues. CDR3 residues: CAIRVGQVTEAFF. The CDR3 bases are TGTGCCATCAGGGTGGGACAGGTAACTGAAGCTTTCTTT.

The sample holds a few counts of this clonotype. V and J are TRBV27 and TRBJ1-1, with D possibly being TRBD1 (5 bases). Trimming removed 6 bases at V and 5 bases at J, with 13 bases between. This CDR3 comprises 13 residues. From germline, CDR1 is MNHEY and CDR2 SMNVEV (reference sequence). The CDR3 region is CASSSGSVTEAFF. CDR3 DNA sequence: TGTGCCAGCAGCTCAGGGTCTGTAACTGAAGCTTTCTTT.

This chain joins TRBV20-1 and TRBJ1-5, with 7 bases identical to TRBD1. V shed 3 bases, J shed 0 bases, and the junction held 8 bases outside the gene matches. The CDR3 is 16 residues long. Germline lookup yields CDR1 DFQATT and CDR2 SNEGSKA (reference sequence). The CDR3: CSASSRGGYSNQPQHF. The CDR3 bases are TGCAGTGCTAGTAGCAGGGGGGGTTATAGCAATCAGCCCCAGCATTTT.

This clonotype was seen more than once but under ten times. This chain uses TRBV6-5 with TRBJ2-3, with 11 bases fitting TRBD2. The J segment lost 4 bases and the V segment lost 5 bases, leaving 8 bases of the junction unmatched. The CDR3 loop spans 16 amino acids. The V gene's germline CDR1 is MNHEY and CDR2 SVGAGI. The DNA of the CDR3 is TGTGCCAGCAGTCGGGTAGCGGGAGGGCAGGCAGATACGCAGTATTTT. Translated, it gives CASSRVAGGQADTQYF.

This clonotype was detected a few times. The V call is TRBV30, the J call TRBJ1-2; 10 nucleotides line up with TRBD1. This CDR3 region has 14 residues. V gave up 1 base and J gave up 3 bases; unmatched junction bases: 2. CDR1 is GTSNPN and CDR2 is SVGIG in the germline V gene (reference sequence). In DNA, the CDR3 is TGTGCCTGGAGTGCCGGGACAGGGGACTATGGCTACACCTTC. This gives the protein CAWSAGTGDYGYTF. Filled out from reference TRBV30 and TRBJ1-2, the complete variable domain reads SQTIHQWPATLVQPVGSPLSLECTVEGTSNPNLYWYRQAAGRGLQLLFYSVGIGQISSEVPQNLSASRPQDRQFILSSKKLLLSDSGFYLCAWSAGTGDYGYTFGSGTRLTVV.

The sample holds many counts of this clonotype. CDR3 bases: TGTGCCAGCAGCCGTGCCTACGAGCAGTACTTC. Its translation is CASSRAYEQYF. V usage is TRBV5-6 and J usage is TRBJ2-7; D call uncertain. Germline V gene sequence: CDR1 SGHDT, CDR2 YYEEEE. The CDR3 is 11 residues long. The V gene lost 4 bases and the J gene lost 2 bases, with 4 bases spanning the gap.

This clonotype was seen more than once but under ten times. The V call is TRBV29-1, the J call TRBJ2-3; TRBD2 matches at 7 bases. J lost 4 bases, V lost 4 bases, and 5 bases had no gene match. Germline V gene sequence: CDR1 SQVTM, CDR2 ANQGSEA. The length of the CDR3 is 13 residues. CDR3 sequence: CSVGLASSDTQYF. The CDR3 region has the DNA TGCAGCGTTGGACTAGCCTCTTCAGATACGCAGTATTTT.

In this sample, this clonotype turned up a few times. This chain connects TRBV2 to TRBJ2-3; D assignment may be TRBD1 or TRBD2 (5 bases each). The CDR3 loop spans 12 amino acids. Germline assignment: CDR1 SNHLY and CDR2 FYNNEI. With 6 bases removed from V and 7 bases from J, the gap between germline ends came to 11 bases. The CDR3 DNA is TGTGCCAGCAGGGCAGGGACCAATACGCAGTATTTT. Translation: CASRAGTNTQYF.